The rows below give T cell receptor beta chains drawn from one sample of a study of T cells in Graves' hyperthyroidism and ophthalmopathy. TCRdb re-called the multiplex PCR reads with MiXCR, one entry per CDR3 protein. The table shows fewer than 750,000 distinct CDR3 sequences, with roughly 15% occurring only once. Source material: blood. Receptors were obtained from a woman between 40 and 50 years old with Graves' ophthalmopathy. CDR3s include the opening cysteine and the closing phenylalanine or tryptophan. A D gene is named only where the DNA matches it firmly. Rows give clone size only sometimes, using once, few, many, or a class for an expanded clone.

D gene: NA
clone size: few
J gene: TRBJ2-7
V gene: TRBV30
CDR3 protein: CAWSVLGTSYEQYF
CDR3 DNA: TGTGCCTGGAGTGTACTAGGGACCTCCTACGAGCAGTACTTC

D gene: TRBD1
clone size: many
J gene: TRBJ2-5
V gene: TRBV12-3/TRBV12-4
CDR3 protein: CASSRDSGETQYF
CDR3 DNA: TGTGCCAGCTCCAGGGACAGTGGGGAGACCCAGTACTTC

D gene: NA
clone size: many
J gene: TRBJ2-5
V gene: TRBV2
CDR3 protein: CASSERESQETQYF
CDR3 DNA: TGTGCCAGCAGTGAACGCGAGTCCCAAGAGACCCAGTACTTC

D gene: TRBD1
clone size: many
J gene: TRBJ2-7
V gene: TRBV15
CDR3 protein: CATSRGDREEQYF
CDR3 DNA: TGTGCCACCAGCAGAGGGGACAGGGAAGAGCAGTACTTC

D gene: NA
clone size: NA
J gene: TRBJ1-2
V gene: TRBV27
CDR3 protein: CASGGHLNYGYTF
CDR3 DNA: TGTGCCAGTGGGGGGCACCTTAACTATGGCTACACCTTC

D gene: TRBD2
clone size: many
J gene: TRBJ2-2
V gene: TRBV19
CDR3 protein: CASSISSGRLTGELFF
CDR3 DNA: TGTGCCAGTAGTATTTCGAGCGGGAGGCTCACCGGGGAGCTGTTCTTT

D gene: TRBD2
clone size: few
J gene: TRBJ2-2
V gene: TRBV2
CDR3 protein: CASRPLWGGTDTGELFF
CDR3 DNA: TGTGCCAGCAGGCCCCTTTGGGGAGGGACGGATACCGGGGAGCTGTTTTTT

D gene: NA
clone size: many
J gene: TRBJ1-1
V gene: TRBV28
CDR3 protein: CASSSQGLVNTEAFF
CDR3 DNA: TGTGCCAGCAGTTCTCAGGGCCTCGTCAACACTGAAGCTTTCTTT

D gene: NA
clone size: NA
J gene: TRBJ2-5
V gene: TRBV4-1
CDR3 protein: CASSQVSLGETQYF
CDR3 DNA: TGCGCCAGCAGCCAAGTTTCCTTAGGGGAGACCCAGTACTTC

D gene: TRBD2
clone size: many
J gene: TRBJ2-7
V gene: TRBV28
CDR3 protein: CASSLGLAGTTLEQYF
CDR3 DNA: TGTGCCAGCAGTTTGGGACTAGCGGGGACCACTTTGGAGCAGTACTTC

D gene: TRBD2
clone size: few
J gene: TRBJ2-7
V gene: TRBV3-1
CDR3 protein: CASTFSSGIDYEQYF
CDR3 DNA: TGTGCCAGCACCTTTTCTAGCGGGATCGACTACGAGCAGTACTTC